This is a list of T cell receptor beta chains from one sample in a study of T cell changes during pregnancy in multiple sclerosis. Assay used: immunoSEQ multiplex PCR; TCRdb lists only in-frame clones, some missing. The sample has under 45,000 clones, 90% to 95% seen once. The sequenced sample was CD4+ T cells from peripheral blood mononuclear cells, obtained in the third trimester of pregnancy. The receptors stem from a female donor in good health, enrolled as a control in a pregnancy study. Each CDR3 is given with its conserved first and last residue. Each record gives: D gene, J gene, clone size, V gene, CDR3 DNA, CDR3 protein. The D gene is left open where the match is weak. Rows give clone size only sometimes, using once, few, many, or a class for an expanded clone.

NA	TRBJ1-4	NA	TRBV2	TGTGCCAGCAGTGTCAGGGGCGGTGAAAAACTGTTTTTT	CASSVRGGEKLFF
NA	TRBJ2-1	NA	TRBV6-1	TGTGCCAGCTCCCCCGCCGGCCTAGCCAATGAGCAGTTCTTC	CASSPAGLANEQFF
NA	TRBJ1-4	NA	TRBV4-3	TGCGCCAGCAGCGGGGGGGGCGAGACTAATGAAAAACTGTTTTTT	CASSGGGETNEKLFF
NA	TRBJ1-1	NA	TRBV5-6	TGTGCCAGCAGCTCTCGGACAGTTCGAAGACCTGAAGCTTTCTTT	CASSSRTVRRPEAFF
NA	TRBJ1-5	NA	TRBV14	TGTGCCAGCAGCTCCGTGTTAAGCAATCAGCCCCAGCATTTT	CASSSVLSNQPQHF
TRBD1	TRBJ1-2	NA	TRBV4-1	TGCGCCAGCAGCCAACAGGGACAGCCTCACGGCTACACCTTC	CASSQQGQPHGYTF
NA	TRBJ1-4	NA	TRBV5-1	TGCGCCAGCAGCCTACCCTCGGGGGCAACTAATGAAAAACTGTTTTTT	CASSLPSGATNEKLFF
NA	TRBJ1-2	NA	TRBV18	TGTGCCAGCTCACCAGTCAGGGGTCGAAACTATGGCTACACCTTC	CASSPVRGRNYGYTF
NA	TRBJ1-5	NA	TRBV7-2	TGTGCCAGCAGCTTAGCGTCCGATCAGCCCCAGCATTTT	CASSLASDQPQHF
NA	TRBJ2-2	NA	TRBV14	TGTGCCAGCAGCCCCCGCGTCCGTGGGGAGCTGTTTTTT	CASSPRVRGELFF
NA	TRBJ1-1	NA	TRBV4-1	TGCGCCAGCAGCCGAGGAACGGGGGAAAACACTGAAGCTTTCTTT	CASSRGTGENTEAFF
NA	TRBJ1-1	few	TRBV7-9	TGTGCCAGCAGCCCCCGAGCGACAGTGAACACTGAAGCTTTCTTT	CASSPRATVNTEAFF
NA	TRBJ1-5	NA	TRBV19	TGTGCCAGTAGTATAGATGCTACCCGCGGGCCCCAGCATTTT	CASSIDATRGPQHF
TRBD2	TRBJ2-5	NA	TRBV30	TGTGCCTGGGGGAGGGCTAGCGGGGGTCAGACCCAGTACTTC	CAWGRASGGQTQYF
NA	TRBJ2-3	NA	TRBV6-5	TGTGCCAGCAGTATGGGGGTGGGGGGTACGCAGTATTTT	CASSMGVGGTQYF
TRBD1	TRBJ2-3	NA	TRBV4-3	TGCGCCAGCAGCCAAGATATTAGGGGGCTGGGTACGCAGTATTTT	CASSQDIRGLGTQYF
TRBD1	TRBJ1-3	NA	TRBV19	TGTGCCAGTAGTACGGGACAGGTTACTGGAAACACCATATATTTT	CASSTGQVTGNTIYF
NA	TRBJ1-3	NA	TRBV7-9	TGTGCCAGCAGCTTAACACAGGGAAACACCATATATTTT	CASSLTQGNTIYF
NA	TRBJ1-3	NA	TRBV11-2	TGTGCCAGCACCCAACCCGGGGGTGACCCTGGAAACACCATATATTTT	CASTQPGGDPGNTIYF
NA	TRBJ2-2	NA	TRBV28	TGTGCCAGCACTTCTCACGCCCCGGGGCAGGGGTACACCGGGGAGCTGTTTTTT	CASTSHAPGQGYTGELFF
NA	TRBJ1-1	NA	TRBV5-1	TGCGCCAGCAGCTTTGGCAGTTCCGCGAACACTGAAGCTTTCTTT	CASSFGSSANTEAFF
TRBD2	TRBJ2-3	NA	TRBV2	TGTGCCAGCAGTGAAGGAAGACTAGCGGGGGGTCCAGATACGCAGTATTTT	CASSEGRLAGGPDTQYF
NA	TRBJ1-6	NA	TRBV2	TGTGCCAGCAGTGGTTCCGGTAATTGGAGGTCACCCCTCCACTTT	CASSGSGNWRSPLHF
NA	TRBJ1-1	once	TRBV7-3	TGTGCCAGCAGCCCTTCGGGGGTTAGGGGCACTGAAGCTTTCTTT	CASSPSGVRGTEAFF
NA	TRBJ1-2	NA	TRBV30	TGTGCCTGGGGGGGCAACTATGGCTACACCTTC	CAWGGNYGYTF
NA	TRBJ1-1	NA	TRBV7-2	TGTGCCAGCAGCTCCTACGGGAGAAACACTGAAGCTTTCTTT	CASSSYGRNTEAFF
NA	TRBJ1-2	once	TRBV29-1	TGCAGCGTTACCTGGCAGGGAAATGGCTACACCTTC	CSVTWQGNGYTF